This entry is about one TCR beta chain. Its antigen is not yet known. Base qualities are not provided; no much larger clone lies one nucleotide away. Libraries were built with the immunoSEQ multiplex PCR assay. RNA was extracted from all samples and reverse transcribed into cDNA as template for TCR sequencing. SuperScript III was used to make first-strand cDNA, primed with a 2:1 mix of oligo-dT and random hexamers. A synthetic immune receptor repertoire was used to measure amplification bias, and any remaining bias was corrected computationally. As for the original processing: Raw reads were preprocessed to remove errors, and CDR3 was defined according to IMGT conventions as the region from the conserved cysteine to phenylalanine. Clonality was computed as 1 minus the Shannon entropy, with the entropy normalized by log2 of the number of productive unique TCRs. CD4 or CD8 identity of scalp clones was inferred by cross-referencing scalp TCRbeta sequences with sorted blood CD4 and CD8 repertoires. This is the immuneACCESS table as TCRdb keeps it, with only in-frame sequences that have V and J called. A part of the clones is gone; compared with another copy, unresolved V genes explain less than half, and the rest is unexplained. The V and J calls and clone size were taken over from that table, and D and trimming were inferred from the DNA. The sample table lists fewer than 8,000 clones, approximately 50% of them with a count of one. The ten largest clones take up around 13% of the sample.

The sample belongs to a study of CD8+ T cells in alopecia areata (dated by TCRdb to 2017 to 2018). Describing the broader study: The treated patients took part in an open-label pilot trial in which moderate-to-severe alopecia areata was treated with oral tofacitinib at 5 to 10 mg twice daily. The study used high-throughput TCRbeta sequencing to examine T cell clonal expansion in alopecia areata, in both the C3H/HeJ mouse model and human patients. Clonality in the scalp was compared among normal scalp (n=4), patchy alopecia areata scalp (n=8), and alopecia totalis/universalis scalp (n=8). Tofacitinib was administered for 6 to 18 months, and 6 months of follow-up off drug were then conducted to assess delayed response and recurrence. Amplification of TCRbeta CDR3 regions was done by immunoSEQ multiplex PCR using 35 Vbeta forward primers and 13 Jbeta reverse primers. Scalp tissue and sorted CD4+ and CD8+ peripheral blood T cells from patchy and totalis/universalis alopecia areata patients and from healthy controls were covered by human TCRbeta sequencing. RNA was obtained with the PAXgene miRNA kit for fixed scalp, the miRNeasy kit for PBMCs, and the RNeasy kit for mouse skin. Patients on tofacitinib were biopsied at baseline and after 4 and 24 weeks of treatment, and several of the patients also had a later scalp biopsy. Overall study outcomes, separate from this receptor: Shared TCR sequences between patients were less evident than in mice, which may be partly attributable to HLA diversity in the patient population. Unlike mouse skin, which is dominated by gammadelta T cells, normal human skin has resident alphabeta T cells that are also sequenced, and this complicates analysis of the scalp TCR repertoire. Compared with normal scalp, lesional scalp had higher clonality and more expanded CD8+ clones, particularly in alopecia totalis/universalis, a pattern that suggests antigenic drive.

From a lookup of the germline V gene (reference sequence), CDR1 and CDR2 are MNHEY and SMNVEV. V is shortened by 5 bases, J by 5 bases, and the region joining them spans 21 bases. Including the terminal cysteine and phenylalanine, the CDR3 comprises 16 residues. Of the read, only the CDR3 DNA is kept; its 48 bases are in frame from base 1. What the time point label conveys for this sample: baseline before oral tofacitinib. Lesional scalp punch biopsies and peripheral blood were obtained from alopecia areata patients. Human scalp biopsies were fixed immediately in PAXgene tissue containers. The sequencing here drew on skin, taken at week 0. The clonotype was recovered from a human donor with alopecia areata. Recombination joined TRBV27 with TRBJ2-5; the D gene is perhaps TRBD1, on 8 matching bases. The CDR3 loop reads CASSIYSDRGGETQYF. The nucleotides read TGTGCCAGCAGTATCTACTCAGACAGGGGAGGGGAGACCCAGTACTTC.